The 6 T cell receptor beta chains in this list originate from one sample, sequenced in a study of human T cells and chemical hapten exposure. TCRdb re-called the RACE reads through MiXCR, storing one row per CDR3 protein. The profile shows some 200,000 distinct CDR3 sequences, around 30% of them singletons. Documented time point: pre-sensitization, week 0. The treatment is: therapeutic diphenylcyclopropenone sensitization with weekly scalp DPC. The sequencing here drew on whole blood, taken in connection with sensitization to the hapten diphenylcyclopropenone (DPC). The receptors stem from a woman in her twenties or thirties with alopecia areata. Some clones in this sample may be carry-over from other donors' samples.

The V call is TRBV6-5, the J call TRBJ1-1; 8 nucleotides match TRBD1. The trim removed 5 bases at V and 3 bases at J, leaving 11 bases unmatched. This CDR3 spans 16 amino acids. Germline CDR1 and CDR2: MNHEY and SVGAGI. The CDR3 sequence: CASSAQGAIVDTEAFF. CDR3 coding DNA: TGTGCCAGCAGTGCCCAGGGGGCGATCGTGGACACTGAAGCTTTCTTT.

The chain has TRBV20-1 and TRBJ2-5; D is perhaps TRBD2 (5 bases). Trimming left V 0 bases short and J 5 bases short, with 22 bases between. CDR1 DFQATT and CDR2 SNEGSKA come from the germline V gene (reference sequence). The CDR3 is 17 residues long. The CDR3: CSARDRERATLHETQYF. CDR3 coding DNA: TGCAGTGCTAGAGATAGGGAGAGGGCGACCTTACACGAGACCCAGTACTTC.

The table lists this clonotype with a few counts. The chain is built from TRBV20-1 and TRBJ2-1; 10 bases are a match to TRBD1. The V and J ends lost 2 bases and 3 bases, in that order; junction bases with no gene match: 7. Germline V gene sequence: CDR1 DFQATT, CDR2 SNEGSKA (reference sequence). This CDR3 spans 16 amino acids. In DNA, the CDR3 is TGCAGTGCTAGAAAGGGGACAGGGGCTAACTACAATGAGCAGTTCTTC. This sequence encodes CSARKGTGANYNEQFF.

The chain couples TRBV6-1 to TRBJ2-7; 8 positions agree with TRBD2. Trimming removed 4 bases from V and 3 bases from J; junction bases left unmatched: 5. Per the germline V gene, CDR1 is MNHNS and CDR2 is SASEGT. The CDR3 has 14 residues. The CDR3 DNA reads as TGTGCCAGCAGTGTCCGGGAGGGGCTCTACGAGCAGTACTTC. Translated, it gives CASSVREGLYEQYF.

This clonotype turned up a few times. The chain carries TRBV7-2 and TRBJ1-1; unclear D gene. The CDR3 loop spans 14 amino acids. Deletions cut 1 base from V and 10 bases from J, with 16 bases between. Germline assignment: CDR1 SGHTA and CDR2 FQGNSA. In nucleotides, the CDR3 is TGTGCCAGCAGCTTAGTCGGGAGACTCGCGGGAGCTTTCTTT. This codes for CASSLVGRLAGAFF.

The chain joins TRBV14 to TRBJ1-1; TRBD1 is a possible D gene (6 bases). Germline CDR1 and CDR2: SGHDN and FVKESK. The V end was cut by 2 bases, the J end by 4 bases, with 20 bases between. The CDR3 covers 17 residues. The CDR3 is CASSQRKQGTVGTEAFF. The CDR3 coding sequence is TGTGCCAGCAGCCAACGTAAACAGGGAACGGTCGGCACTGAAGCTTTCTTT. The full variable domain, rest sourced from reference TRBV14 and TRBJ1-1, is EAGVTQFPSHSVIEKGQTVTLRCDPISGHDNLYWYRRVMGKEIKFLLHFVKESKQDESGMPNNRFLAERTGGTYSTLKVQPAELEDSGVYFCASSQRKQGTVGTEAFFGQGTRLTVV.